Below are 20 T cell receptor beta chains sequenced from a single sample in a study of T-cell memory formation after mild COVID-19. TCRdb re-called the 5' RACE reads with MiXCR, one entry per CDR3 protein. This sample yields a few hundred thousand distinct CDR3 sequences, of which roughly 15% are seen a single time; roughly 21% belongs to the top ten. Material: PBMCs or a T cell subset sorted from them (not recorded which). These receptors were taken from a man aged 18 to 30 who had mild COVID-19 (a few samples of this study predate the infection). Cell type and time point are not known.

This clonotype was recorded at least ten times. This chain uses TRBV12-3 or TRBV12-4 with TRBJ2-1; 9 nucleotides agree with TRBD1. CDR3 length: 15 residues. The V gene end was trimmed by 8 bases and the J gene end by 2 bases; junction bases not matched to a gene: 7. As DNA, the CDR3 is TGTGCCAGCGCACATTGGGACAGGGCCTACAATGAGCAGTTCTTC. It codes for CASAHWDRAYNEQFF.

This clonotype was observed a handful of times. The CDR3 DNA is TGTGCCACCAGCAGAGGGCGGACGGCTAACTATGGCTACACCTTC. It encodes CATSRGRTANYGYTF. The chain is built from TRBV15 and TRBJ1-2; no reliable D call. CDR3 length: 15 amino acids. Trimming took 1 base from V and 0 from J, leaving 9 bases between them. Germline V gene sequence: CDR1 LNHNV, CDR2 YYDKDF (reference sequence).

This clonotype occurred many times. V is TRBV21-1 and J is TRBJ2-7. TRBV21-1 is noted as a pseudogene. CDR3 length equals 17 residues. CDR3 nucleotides: TGTGCCAGCAGCAAAGAACAGTCAGGACAGGATCCCTACGAGCAGTACGTC. As protein: CASSKEQSGQDPYEQYV.

This clonotype was detected a few times. The gene calls are TRBV5-1 and TRBJ2-7, with D unclear. The CDR3 has 13 amino acids. Germline V gene data show CDR1 as SGHRS and CDR2 as YFSETQ. V shed 0 bases and J shed 5 bases, with 9 bases lying between them. CDR3 bases: TGCGCCAGCAGCTTGGTTCCGACGGACGAGCAGTACGTC. Residues: CASSLVPTDEQYV.

J is TRBJ2-5 and V is TRBV29-1; D gene uncertain. The CDR3 spans 15 residues. Trimming removed 0 bases at V and 1 base at J, with 12 bases between. Germline loops: CDR1 SQVTM, CDR2 ANQGSEA. CDR3 region: CSVEERRVGQETQYF. CDR3 nucleotides: TGCAGCGTTGAAGAACGACGGGTGGGCCAAGAGACCCAGTACTTC.

V is TRBV9 and J is TRBJ2-3; 11 bases fit TRBD1. The junction had 2 bases not matched to a gene; V was cut back by 4 bases and J by 4 bases. The CDR3 contains 14 residues. Germline CDR1 is SGDLS and CDR2 is YYNGEE. This chain's CDR3 is CASSRTGGSDTQYF. In DNA, the CDR3 is TGTGCCAGCAGCAGGACAGGGGGCTCAGATACGCAGTATTTT.

The chain has TRBV30 and TRBJ1-2; no firm D call. Germline V lookup: CDR1 GTSNPN, CDR2 SVGIG (reference sequence). The CDR3 contains 13 residues. V was clipped by 1 base and J by 4 bases, with 10 bases between them. The CDR3 nucleotides are TGTGCCTGGAGTGACCAAGAGGGCTATGGCTACACCTTC. Its protein is CAWSDQEGYGYTF. The full variable domain, with the rest looked up from reference TRBV30 and TRBJ1-2, is SQTIHQWPATLVQPVGSPLSLECTVEGTSNPNLYWYRQAAGRGLQLLFYSVGIGQISSEVPQNLSASRPQDRQFILSSKKLLLSDSGFYLCAWSDQEGYGYTFGSGTRLTVV.

This clonotype has just a few counts. The V call is TRBV5-1, the J call TRBJ2-6; no firm D call. CDR1 and CDR2 (germline): SGHRS, YFSETQ. Trimming took off 0 bases at V and 2 bases at J, with 12 bases between the two ends. This CDR3 contains 17 residues. The CDR3 is CASSLVGFRTGANVLTF. The CDR3, as DNA: TGCGCCAGCAGCTTGGTAGGATTCCGGACTGGGGCCAACGTCCTGACTTTC.

V gene TRBV29-1 combines with J gene TRBJ2-5; TRBD2 matches 8 bases. The V gene end was trimmed by 1 base and the J gene end by 1 base; junction bases not matched to a gene: 11. The germline CDR1 and CDR2 sequences are SQVTM and ANQGSEA. This CDR3 has 17 amino acids. The CDR3 spells CSVEGPGVAGGQETQYF. The CDR3 nucleotides are TGCAGCGTTGAAGGCCCAGGGGTGGCGGGGGGCCAAGAGACCCAGTACTTC.

This clonotype was recorded once. The chain couples TRBV12-3 or TRBV12-4 to TRBJ2-1; TRBD2 aligns across 14 bases. V lost 5 bases and J lost 4; bases outside the gene matches: 4. The CDR3 is 16 residues long. The CDR3 bases are TGTGCCAGCAGTCCCCGACTAGCGGGGGGGTACAATGAGCAGTTCTTC. It codes for CASSPRLAGGYNEQFF.

This clonotype was seen many times. The chain uses TRBV6-2 or TRBV6-3 and TRBJ2-7, with TRBD2 as a possible D gene (5 bases). The CDR3 sequence is 14 residues long. The V gene lost 9 bases and the J gene lost 4 bases, with 19 bases spanning the gap. The V gene's germline CDR1 is MNHEY and CDR2 SVGEGT. The CDR3 here is CASGGSGPNYEQYV. The CDR3 DNA reads TGTGCCAGTGGAGGATCCGGGCCAAATTACGAGCAGTACGTC.

This clonotype was counted between two and nine times. The chain has TRBV6-2 or TRBV6-3 and TRBJ2-1; 8 bases map to TRBD2. Trimming at V came to 5 bases and at J to 7 bases, leaving 4 bases not matched to a gene. The CDR3 consists of 13 residues. Germline V gene data show CDR1 as MNHEY and CDR2 as SVGEGT. CDR3 nucleotide sequence: TGTGCCAGCAGTACCGGGACTAGTAATGAGCAGTTCTTC. Protein: CASSTGTSNEQFF.

The sample holds one count of this clonotype. This chain uses TRBV12-3 or TRBV12-4 with TRBJ1-2, with 8 bases matching TRBD1. V was pared by 7 bases and J by 0 bases, with 10 bases of the junction left unmatched. The CDR3 totals 16 residues. CDR3 region: CASTRTGSLANYGYTF. The CDR3 nucleotides read TGTGCCAGCACCAGGACAGGGTCTTTAGCTAACTATGGCTACACCTTC.

As to this clonotype: Since a much larger clone is just one base distant, this may be a read error. The chain is built from TRBV6-2 or TRBV6-3 and TRBJ1-5, with unresolved D. Trimming stripped 0 bases from V and 5 bases from J, with 5 bases between. This CDR3 region has 13 residues. CDR1 is MNHEY, CDR2 SVGEGT, per germline. CDR3 protein: CASSYSSHQPQHF. CDR3 in DNA: TGTGCCAGCAGTTACTCGAGTCATCAGCCCCAGCATTTT.

This chain links TRBV18 with TRBJ2-3, with 8 bases fitting TRBD2. After removal of 0 bases from V and 0 bases from J, the junction contained 5 bases not matched to a gene. The CDR3 consists of 17 residues. Germline loops: CDR1 KGHSH, CDR2 LQKENI. CDR3 in DNA: TGTGCCAGCTCACCACCGGCGGGGGGAACAAGCACAGATACGCAGTATTTT. This codes for CASSPPAGGTSTDTQYF.

This clonotype was counted ten times or more. CDR3 sequence reads: CASSLPNTGELFF. The DNA for the CDR3 is TGTGCCAGCAGCTTACCAAACACCGGGGAGCTGTTTTTT. The V call is TRBV7-3, the J call TRBJ2-2; D is ambiguous. Germline lookup yields CDR1 SGHTA and CDR2 FQGTGA. This CDR3 is 13 amino acids long. V was trimmed by 2 bases and J by 2 bases, leaving 3 bases between them.

The rearrangement links TRBV7-9 to TRBJ2-7; 7 nucleotides match TRBD1. After removal of 5 bases from V and 12 bases from J, the junction contained 16 bases not matched to a gene. The CDR3 has 14 amino acids. CDR1 and CDR2 (germline): SEHNR, FQNEAQ (reference sequence). Here the CDR3 DNA reads TGTGCCAGCAGCCCCCGACAGGGTCTGGTTACTTTGTACTTC. Translating it yields CASSPRQGLVTLYF.

This clonotype was counted between two and nine times. The rearrangement joins TRBV5-1 to TRBJ2-2, with 14 nucleotides matching TRBD2. V was pared by 2 bases and J by 4 bases, with 19 bases of the junction left unmatched. The germline gives CDR1 SGHRS, CDR2 YFSETQ. This CDR3 has 22 residues. This CDR3 is CASSFPPTAGLAGGDGTGELFF. The DNA for the CDR3 is TGCGCCAGCAGCTTTCCTCCTACTGCCGGACTAGCGGGGGGAGATGGCACCGGGGAGCTGTTTTTT.

This clonotype was picked up many times. The chain employs TRBV4-1 and TRBJ2-7; TRBD2 aligns across 7 bases. In germline, CDR1 is MGHRA, CDR2 YSYEKL. The junction had 2 bases not matched to a gene; V was cut back by 4 bases and J by 2 bases. The CDR3 consists of 13 residues. The CDR3 nucleotides read TGCGCCAGCAGCCCCCGGGAGGCCTACGAGCAGTACTTC. Translated: CASSPREAYEQYF.

This rearrangement joins TRBV7-2 to TRBJ2-1; 11 nucleotides line up with TRBD2. Germline V gene lookup returns CDR1 SGHTA and CDR2 FQGNSA. This CDR3 has 15 residues. With 1 base clipped from V and 8 bases from J, the junction kept 4 bases outside the gene matches. The CDR3 DNA reads as TGTGCCAGCAGCTTAGTAGCGGGGGGGCCCTATGAGCAGTTCTTC. It is translated as CASSLVAGGPYEQFF. Full variable domain (rest looked up from reference TRBV7-2 and TRBJ2-1): GAGVSQSPSNKVTEKGKDVELRCDPISGHTALYWYRQSLGQGLEFLIYFQGNSAPDKSGLPSDRFSAERTGGSVSTLTIQRTQQEDSAVYLCASSLVAGGPYEQFFGPGTRLTVL.